The T cell receptor beta chain under discussion was sequenced for a study of PD-1 blockade in classical Hodgkin lymphoma. Findings and caveats of the study: Newly diagnosed patients had baseline TCR diversity that was reportedly lower than that of healthy donors. CD4+ TCR diversity, unlike CD8+, rose significantly by C4D1.

Method: immunoSEQ multiplex PCR; TCRdb's copy keeps in-frame clones and lacks some. The repertoire holds fewer than 25,000 clones, over 70% seen once, with 6% to 8.5% in the top ten. Each patient experienced a relapse that followed autologous stem cell transplantation, and brentuximab vedotin exposure varied. Concerning this clone itself: Its antigen remains unidentified.

Trimming shortened V by 4 bases and J by 0 bases, and 5 bases separated the two germline ends. This CDR3 has 14 amino acids. Germline loops: CDR1 SGDLS, CDR2 YYNGEE. The rearrangement uses TRBV9 and TRBJ1-6, with D unclear. Sequences were derived from peripheral blood mononuclear cells (PBMCs), sampled at baseline. This receptor was taken from a human donor with classical Hodgkin lymphoma. The CDR3 region has the DNA TGTGCCAGCAGCTCCGGCTCCTATAATTCACCCCTCCACTTT. Translation gives CASSSGSYNSPLHF.